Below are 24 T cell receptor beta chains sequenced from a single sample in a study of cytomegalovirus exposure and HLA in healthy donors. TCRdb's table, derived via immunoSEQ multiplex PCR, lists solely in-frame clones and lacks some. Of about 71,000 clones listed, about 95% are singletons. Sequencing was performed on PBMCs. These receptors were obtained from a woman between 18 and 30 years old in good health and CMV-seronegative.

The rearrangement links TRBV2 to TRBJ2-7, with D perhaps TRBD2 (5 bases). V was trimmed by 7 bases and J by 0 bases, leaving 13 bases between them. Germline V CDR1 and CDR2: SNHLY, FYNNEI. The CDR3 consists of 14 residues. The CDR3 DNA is TGTGCCAGCACAAAGGAGGTTACCTCCTACGAGCAGTACTTC. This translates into CASTKEVTSYEQYF.

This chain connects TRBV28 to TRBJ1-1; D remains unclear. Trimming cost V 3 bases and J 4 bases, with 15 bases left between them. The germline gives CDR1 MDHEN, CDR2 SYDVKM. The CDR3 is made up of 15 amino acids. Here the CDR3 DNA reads TGTGCCAGCAGTTTTTCTCTCCGGGAGGTCACTGAAGCTTTCTTT. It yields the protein CASSFSLREVTEAFF.

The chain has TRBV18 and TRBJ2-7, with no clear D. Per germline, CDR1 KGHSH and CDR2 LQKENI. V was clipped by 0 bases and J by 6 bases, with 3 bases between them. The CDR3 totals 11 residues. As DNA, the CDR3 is TGTGCCAGCTCACCACCCTCCGAGCAGTACTTC. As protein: CASSPPSEQYF. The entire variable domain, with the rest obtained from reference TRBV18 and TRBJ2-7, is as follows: NAGVMQNPRHLVRRRGQEARLRCSPMKGHSHVYWYRQLPEEGLKFMVYLQKENIIDESGMPKERFSAEFPKEGPSILRIQQVVRGDSAAYFCASSPPSEQYFGPGTRLTVT.

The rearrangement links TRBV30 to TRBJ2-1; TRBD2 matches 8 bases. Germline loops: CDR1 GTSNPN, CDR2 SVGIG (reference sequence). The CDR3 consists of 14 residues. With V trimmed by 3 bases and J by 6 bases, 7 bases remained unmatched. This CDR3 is CAWRPGGLRNEQFF. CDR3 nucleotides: TGTGCCTGGAGGCCGGGAGGGCTACGCAATGAGCAGTTCTTC.

The DNA for the CDR3 is TGTGCCAGCCAAGACAGGGTTGAGTTAGAAGCTTTCTTT. Translating it yields CASQDRVELEAFF. The rearrangement joins TRBV6-1 to TRBJ1-1; 7 bases align to TRBD1. There are 13 residues in the CDR3. Germline CDR1 and CDR2: MNHNS and SASEGT. J was trimmed by 8 bases and V by 8 bases; bases with no gene match: 11.

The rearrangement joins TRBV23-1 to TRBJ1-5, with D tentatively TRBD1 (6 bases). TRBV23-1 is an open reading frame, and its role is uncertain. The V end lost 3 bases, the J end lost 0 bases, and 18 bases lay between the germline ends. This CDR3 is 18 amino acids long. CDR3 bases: TGCGCCAGCAGTCACAGGGGTCTGGGCCTTTATAGCAATCAGCCCCAGCATTTT. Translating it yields CASSHRGLGLYSNQPQHF.

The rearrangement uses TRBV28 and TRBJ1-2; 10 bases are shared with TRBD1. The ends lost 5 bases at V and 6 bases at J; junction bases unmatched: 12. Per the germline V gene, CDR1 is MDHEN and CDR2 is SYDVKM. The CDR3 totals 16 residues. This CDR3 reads CASSPPRRDRGDGYTF. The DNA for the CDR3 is TGTGCCAGCAGTCCGCCCCGCCGGGACAGGGGTGATGGCTACACCTTC.

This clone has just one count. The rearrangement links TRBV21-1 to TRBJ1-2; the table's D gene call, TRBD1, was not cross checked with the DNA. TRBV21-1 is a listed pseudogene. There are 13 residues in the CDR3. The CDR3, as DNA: TGTGCCACCAAAGCAGGCAGGGATTTCGGCTACACCTTC. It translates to CATKAGRDFGYTF.

Written as DNA, the CDR3 is TGTGCCAGCAGCTTGATCAGGGGTTTGGACTCAAACTCCTACGAGCAGTACTTC. Protein: CASSLIRGLDSNSYEQYF. The rearrangement joins TRBV5-5 to TRBJ2-7; a possible D gene is TRBD1 (6 bases). CDR3 length: 18 residues. From germline, CDR1 is SGHKS and CDR2 YYEKEE (reference sequence). Trimming shortened V by 1 base and J by 0 bases, and 20 bases separated the two germline ends.

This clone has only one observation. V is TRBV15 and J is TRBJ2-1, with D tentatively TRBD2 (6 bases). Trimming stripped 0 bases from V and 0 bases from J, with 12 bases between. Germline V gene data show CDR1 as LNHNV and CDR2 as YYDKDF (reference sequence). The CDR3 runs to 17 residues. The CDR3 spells CATSRDYSGLSYNEQFF. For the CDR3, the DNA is TGTGCCACCAGCAGAGATTACTCGGGACTCTCCTACAATGAGCAGTTCTTC.

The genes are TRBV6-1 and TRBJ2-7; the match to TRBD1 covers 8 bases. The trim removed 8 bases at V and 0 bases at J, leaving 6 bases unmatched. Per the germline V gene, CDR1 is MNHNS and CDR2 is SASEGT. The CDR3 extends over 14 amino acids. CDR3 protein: CASALGTGSYEQYF. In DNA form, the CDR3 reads TGTGCCAGCGCTTTAGGGACAGGCTCCTACGAGCAGTACTTC.

The CDR3 protein is CASSVLAGGGTDTQYF. CDR3 in DNA: TGTGCCAGCAGCGTCTTAGCGGGGGGGGGCACAGATACGCAGTATTTT. The V gene is TRBV9, the J gene TRBJ2-3; 11 positions agree with TRBD2. The trim removed 2 bases at V and 1 base at J, leaving 3 bases unmatched. The length of the CDR3 is 16 residues. Germline V gene sequence: CDR1 SGDLS, CDR2 YYNGEE.

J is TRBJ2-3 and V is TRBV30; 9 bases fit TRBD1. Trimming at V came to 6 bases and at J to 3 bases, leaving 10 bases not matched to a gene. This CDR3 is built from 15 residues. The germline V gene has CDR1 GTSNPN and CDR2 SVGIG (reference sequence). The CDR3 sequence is CACTTGGMRTDTQYF. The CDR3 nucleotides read TGTGCCTGCACGACAGGGGGAATGCGGACAGATACGCAGTATTTT.

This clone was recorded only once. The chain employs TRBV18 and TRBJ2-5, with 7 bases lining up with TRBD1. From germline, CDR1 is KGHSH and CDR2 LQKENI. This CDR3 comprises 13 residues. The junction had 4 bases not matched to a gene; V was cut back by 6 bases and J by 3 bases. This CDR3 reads CASSETGKETQYF. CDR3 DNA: TGTGCCAGCTCCGAGACAGGGAAAGAGACCCAGTACTTC.

The CDR3 DNA sequence: TGTGCCAGCAGCTTCAATGGCTACACCTTC. Its protein product is CASSFNGYTF. The chain has TRBV7-2 and TRBJ1-2; D unresolved. The V gene's germline CDR1 is SGHTA and CDR2 FQGNSA. The CDR3 sequence is 10 residues long. Trimming took 3 bases from V and 6 from J, leaving 2 bases between them.

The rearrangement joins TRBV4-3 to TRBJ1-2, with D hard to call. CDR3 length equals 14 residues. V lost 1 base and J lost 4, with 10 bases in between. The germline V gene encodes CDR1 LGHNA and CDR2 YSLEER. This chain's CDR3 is CASSQVGSIYGYTF. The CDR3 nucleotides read TGCGCCAGCAGCCAAGTCGGGTCGATCTATGGCTACACCTTC.

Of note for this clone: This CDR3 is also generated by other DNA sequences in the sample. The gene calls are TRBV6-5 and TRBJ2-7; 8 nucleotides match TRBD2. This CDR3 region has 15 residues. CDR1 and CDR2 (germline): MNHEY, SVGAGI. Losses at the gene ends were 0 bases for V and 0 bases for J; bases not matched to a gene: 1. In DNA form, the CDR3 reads TGTGCCAGCAGTTACTCAAGCGGGAGCTCCTACGAGCAGTACTTC. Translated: CASSYSSGSSYEQYF.

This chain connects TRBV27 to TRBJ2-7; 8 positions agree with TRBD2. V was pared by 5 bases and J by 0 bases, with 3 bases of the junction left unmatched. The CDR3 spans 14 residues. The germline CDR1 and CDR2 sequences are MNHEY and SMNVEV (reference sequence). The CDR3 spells CASSPGTSSYEQYF. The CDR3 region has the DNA TGTGCCAGCAGTCCCGGGACTAGCTCCTACGAGCAGTACTTC.

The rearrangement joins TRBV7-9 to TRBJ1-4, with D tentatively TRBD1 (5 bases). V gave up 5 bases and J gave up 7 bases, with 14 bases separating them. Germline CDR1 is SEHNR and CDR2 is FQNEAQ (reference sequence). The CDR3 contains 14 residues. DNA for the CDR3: TGTGCCAGCAGCCAGGGTTCCGGAGCTGAAAAACTGTTTTTT. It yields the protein CASSQGSGAEKLFF.

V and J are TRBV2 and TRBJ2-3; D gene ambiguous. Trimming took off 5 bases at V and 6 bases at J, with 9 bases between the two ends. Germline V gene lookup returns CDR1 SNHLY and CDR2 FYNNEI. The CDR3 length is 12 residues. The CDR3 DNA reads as TGTGCCAGCAGTACGTCAGCGGATACGCAGTATTTT. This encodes CASSTSADTQYF.

CDR3 nucleotides: TGTGCCAGCAGTGGGGACAACCACTACGAGCAGTACTTC. Translating it yields CASSGDNHYEQYF. The chain links TRBV28 to TRBJ2-7; maybe TRBD1 (6 bases). The germline CDR1 and CDR2 sequences are MDHEN and SYDVKM. Trimming pared 5 bases from V and 3 bases from J, leaving 11 bases between. There are 13 residues in the CDR3.

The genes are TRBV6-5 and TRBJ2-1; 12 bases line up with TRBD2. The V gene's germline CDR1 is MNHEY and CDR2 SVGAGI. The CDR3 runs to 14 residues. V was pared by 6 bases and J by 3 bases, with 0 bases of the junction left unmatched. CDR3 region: CASRGLAGYNEQFF. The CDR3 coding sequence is TGTGCCAGCAGGGGACTAGCGGGCTACAATGAGCAGTTCTTC.

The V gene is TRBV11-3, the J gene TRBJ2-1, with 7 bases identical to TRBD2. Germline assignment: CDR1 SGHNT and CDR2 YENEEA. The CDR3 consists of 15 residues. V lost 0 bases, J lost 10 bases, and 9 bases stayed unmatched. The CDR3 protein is CASSLDFGGRDEQFF. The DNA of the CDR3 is TGTGCCAGCAGCTTAGATTTTGGCGGGAGAGACGAGCAGTTCTTC.

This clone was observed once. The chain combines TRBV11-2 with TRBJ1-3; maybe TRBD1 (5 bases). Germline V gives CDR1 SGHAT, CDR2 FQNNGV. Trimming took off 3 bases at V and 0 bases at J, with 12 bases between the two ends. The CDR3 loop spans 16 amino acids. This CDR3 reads CASSFGGASSGNTIYF. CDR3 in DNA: TGTGCCAGCAGCTTTGGAGGGGCAAGCTCTGGAAACACCATATATTTT.